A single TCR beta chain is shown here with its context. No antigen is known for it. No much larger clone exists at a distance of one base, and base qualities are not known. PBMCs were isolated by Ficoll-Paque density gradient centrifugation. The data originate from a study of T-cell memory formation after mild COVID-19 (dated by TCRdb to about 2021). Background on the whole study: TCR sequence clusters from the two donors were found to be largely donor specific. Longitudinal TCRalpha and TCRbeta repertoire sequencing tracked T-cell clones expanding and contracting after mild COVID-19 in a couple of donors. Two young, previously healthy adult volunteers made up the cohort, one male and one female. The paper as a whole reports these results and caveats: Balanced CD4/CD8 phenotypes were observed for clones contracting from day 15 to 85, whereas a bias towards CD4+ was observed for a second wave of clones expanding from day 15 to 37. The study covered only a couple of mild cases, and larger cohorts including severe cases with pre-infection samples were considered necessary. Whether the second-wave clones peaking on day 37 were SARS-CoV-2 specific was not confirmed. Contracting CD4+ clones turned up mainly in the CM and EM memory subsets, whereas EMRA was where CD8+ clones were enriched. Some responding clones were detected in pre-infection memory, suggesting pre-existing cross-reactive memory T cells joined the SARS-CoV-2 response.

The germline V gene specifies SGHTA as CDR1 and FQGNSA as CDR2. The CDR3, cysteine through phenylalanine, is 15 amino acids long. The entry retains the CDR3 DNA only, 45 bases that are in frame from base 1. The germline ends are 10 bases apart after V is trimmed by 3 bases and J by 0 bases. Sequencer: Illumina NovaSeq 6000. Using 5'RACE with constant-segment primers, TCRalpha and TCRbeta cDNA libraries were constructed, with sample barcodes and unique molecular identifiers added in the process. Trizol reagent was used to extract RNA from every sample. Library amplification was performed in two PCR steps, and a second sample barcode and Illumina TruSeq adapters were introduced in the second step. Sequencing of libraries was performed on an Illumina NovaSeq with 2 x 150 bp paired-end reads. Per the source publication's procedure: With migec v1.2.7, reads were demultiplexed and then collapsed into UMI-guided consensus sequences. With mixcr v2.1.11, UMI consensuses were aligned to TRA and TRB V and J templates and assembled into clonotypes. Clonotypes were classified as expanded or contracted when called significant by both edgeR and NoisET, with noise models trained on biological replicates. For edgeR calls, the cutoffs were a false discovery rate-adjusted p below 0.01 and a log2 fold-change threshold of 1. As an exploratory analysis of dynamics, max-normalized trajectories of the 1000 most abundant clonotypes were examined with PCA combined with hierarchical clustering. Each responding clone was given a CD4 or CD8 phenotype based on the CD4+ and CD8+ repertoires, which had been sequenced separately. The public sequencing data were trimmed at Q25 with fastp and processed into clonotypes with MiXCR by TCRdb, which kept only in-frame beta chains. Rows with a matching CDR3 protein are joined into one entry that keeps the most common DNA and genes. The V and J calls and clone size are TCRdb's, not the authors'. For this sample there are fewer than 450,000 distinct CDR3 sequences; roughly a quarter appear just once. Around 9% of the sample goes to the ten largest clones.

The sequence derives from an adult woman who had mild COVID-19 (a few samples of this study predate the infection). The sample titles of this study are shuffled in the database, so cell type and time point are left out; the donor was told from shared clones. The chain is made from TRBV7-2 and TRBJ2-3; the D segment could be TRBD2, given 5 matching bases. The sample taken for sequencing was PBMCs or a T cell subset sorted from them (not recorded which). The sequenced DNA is TGTGCCAGCAGCTTTATGCGGGCTAGCACAGATACGCAGTATTTT. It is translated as CASSFMRASTDTQYF.